The clone carrying this T cell receptor beta chain was counted at least ten times. The sample originates from a study of low-dose radiotherapy and immunotherapy resistance in tumors. In the study overall: Each patient was administered nivolumab intravenously at 240 mg, which was a flat dose, every two weeks, along with intravenous ipilimumab at 1 mg/kg every six weeks. Cyclophosphamide was given intravenously at 200 mg/m2 every two weeks, and each dose came one day before radiation and immunotherapy.

Germline V gene data show CDR1 as ENHRY and CDR2 as SYGVKD. The V and J ends lost 2 bases and 5 bases respectively, with 6 bases between them. The CDR3 spans 12 residues. Time point noted: before trial treatment. TRAV- and TRBV-specific primers primed first-strand cDNA, covering alpha and beta chains. Using a constant-region primer together with a V-primer adapter, TCRs were subjected to about 18 PCR cycles of amplification. TCRdb used MiXCR to reprocess the reads, holding one entry per CDR3 protein. The repertoire consists of tens of thousands of distinct CDR3 sequences, with 9.4% occurring once and the leading ten covering roughly 1%.

The chain couples TRBV10-3 to TRBJ2-5; D unclear. The clonotype originates from a male donor with prostate cancer. The specimen comprised PBMCs, sampled before treatment. CDR3 coding DNA: TGTGCCATCAGTGAGAGGGCGGAGACCCAGTACTTC. Its protein is CAISERAETQYF.